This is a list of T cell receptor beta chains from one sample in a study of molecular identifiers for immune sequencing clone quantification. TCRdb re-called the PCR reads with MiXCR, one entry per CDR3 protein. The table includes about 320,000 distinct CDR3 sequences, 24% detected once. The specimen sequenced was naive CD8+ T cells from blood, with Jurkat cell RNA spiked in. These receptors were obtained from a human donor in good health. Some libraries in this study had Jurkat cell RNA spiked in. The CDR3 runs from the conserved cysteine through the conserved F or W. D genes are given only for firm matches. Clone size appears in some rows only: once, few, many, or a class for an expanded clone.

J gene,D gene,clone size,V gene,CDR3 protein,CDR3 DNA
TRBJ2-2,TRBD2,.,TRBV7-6,CASSTRGVQTGGELFF,TGTGCCAGCAGCACTCGGGGGGTTCAAACGGGCGGGGAGCTGTTTTTT
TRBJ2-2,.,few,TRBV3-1,CASSQEWGSLGELFF,TGTGCCAGCAGCCAAGAATGGGGATCCCTCGGGGAGCTGTTTTTT
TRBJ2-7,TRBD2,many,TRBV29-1,CSVEGSGSSYEQYF,TGCAGCGTTGAAGGTAGCGGGAGCTCCTACGAGCAGTACTTC
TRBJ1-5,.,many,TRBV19,CASTLTHGGFNQPQHF,TGTGCCAGTACTCTTACCCACGGGGGATTCAATCAGCCCCAGCATTTT
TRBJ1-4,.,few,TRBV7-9,CASSNKADTPGEKLFF,TGTGCCAGCAGTAACAAGGCGGACACCCCAGGTGAAAAACTGTTTTTT
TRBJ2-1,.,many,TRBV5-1,CASSPRPARNNNEQFF,TGCGCCAGCAGCCCGCGCCCTGCCCGAAATAACAATGAGCAGTTCTTC
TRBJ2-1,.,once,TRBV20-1,CSAGGVNGVEQFF,TGCAGTGCTGGAGGGGTCAATGGGGTTGAGCAGTTCTTC
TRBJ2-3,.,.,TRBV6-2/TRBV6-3,CAGSFFRDYMADTQYF,TGTGCCGGCAGTTTCTTCCGGGATTACATGGCAGATACGCAGTATTTT
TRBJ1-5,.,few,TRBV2,CASSEGTGYNQPQHF,TGTGCCAGCAGTGAGGGAACAGGGTACAATCAGCCCCAGCATTTT
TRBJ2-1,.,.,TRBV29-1,CSVEGSRSYNEQFF,TGCAGCGTTGAAGGGTCAAGGTCCTACAATGAGCAGTTCTTC
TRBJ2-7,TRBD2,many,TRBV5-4,CASSRRGAVDYEQYF,TGTGCCAGCAGCCGGCGGGGGGCGGTTGACTACGAGCAGTACTTC
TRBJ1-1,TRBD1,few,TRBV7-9,CASSSNDRGPGTEAFF,TGTGCCAGCAGCTCAAATGACAGGGGGCCTGGCACTGAAGCTTTCTTT
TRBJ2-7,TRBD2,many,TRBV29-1,CSVEGLAGVGEQYF,TGCAGCGTTGAGGGACTAGCGGGAGTGGGCGAGCAGTACTTC
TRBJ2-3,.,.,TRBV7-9,CASSGGETDTQYF,TGTGCCAGCAGCGGGGGAGAGACAGATACGCAGTATTTT
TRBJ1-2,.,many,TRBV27,CASSFGVHYGYTF,TGTGCCAGCAGTTTTGGAGTCCACTATGGCTACACCTTC
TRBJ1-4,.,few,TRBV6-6,CASSYSGRINEKLFF,TGTGCCAGCAGTTACTCAGGCAGGATTAATGAAAAACTGTTTTTT
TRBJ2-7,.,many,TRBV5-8,CASSFGGIDEQYF,TGTGCCAGCAGCTTCGGGGGCATCGACGAGCAGTACTTC
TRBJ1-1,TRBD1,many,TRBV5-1,CASSYGQGMNTEAFF,TGTGCCAGCAGTTACGGACAGGGGATGAACACTGAAGCTTTCTTT
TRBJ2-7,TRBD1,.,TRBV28,CASVRTGSSYEQYF,TGTGCCAGTGTGAGGACAGGGTCTTCCTACGAGCAGTACTTC
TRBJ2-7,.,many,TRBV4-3,CASSQDINQRSAYEQYF,TGCGCCAGCAGCCAAGATATTAATCAGCGGAGCGCCTACGAGCAGTACTTC
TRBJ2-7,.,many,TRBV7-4,CAPRGSYEQYF,TGTGCCCCTCGAGGTTCCTACGAGCAGTACTTC
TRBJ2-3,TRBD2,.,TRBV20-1,CSARDKTSGGPLTDTQYF,TGCAGTGCTAGAGATAAAACTAGCGGGGGGCCACTCACAGATACGCAGTATTTT
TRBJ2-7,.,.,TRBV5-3,CASSSHVGTYEQYF,TGTGCCAGCAGCTCTCACGTAGGGACCTACGAGCAGTACTTC
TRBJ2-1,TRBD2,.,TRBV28,CANSFRAGGPSGQLF,TGTGCCAACAGTTTTAGAGCGGGAGGGCCTTCGGGGCAGCTCTTC
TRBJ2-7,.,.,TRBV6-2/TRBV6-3,CASSFEGGYEQYF,TGTGCCAGCAGTTTCGAGGGGGGCTACGAGCAGTACTTC
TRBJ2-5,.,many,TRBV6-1,CASRLQGGETQYF,TGTGCCAGCAGGCTACAGGGTGGAGAGACCCAGTACTTC
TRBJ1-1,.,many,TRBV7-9,CASSPEGTEAFF,TGTGCCAGCAGCCCGGAGGGCACTGAAGCTTTCTTT
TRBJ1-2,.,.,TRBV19,CASTYRTNYGYTF,TGTGCCAGTACGTACAGAACTAACTATGGCTACACCTTC
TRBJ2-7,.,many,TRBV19,CASRGGYEQYF,TGTGCCAGCCGCGGAGGCTACGAGCAGTACTTC
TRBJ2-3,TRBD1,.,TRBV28,CASRSGQGDPTDTQYF,TGTGCCAGCAGGTCGGGACAGGGCGATCCCACAGATACGCAGTATTTT
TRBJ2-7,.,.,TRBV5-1,CASSFGEVGYEQYF,TGCGCCAGCAGCTTCGGTGAGGTAGGCTACGAGCAGTACTTC
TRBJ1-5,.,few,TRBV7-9,CASSPGRRGGNQPQHF,TGTGCCAGCAGCCCCGGGAGGCGGGGAGGCAATCAGCCCCAGCATTTT
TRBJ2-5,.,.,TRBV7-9,CASSLFTPTYQETQYF,TGTGCCAGCAGCCTATTTACGCCCACGTACCAAGAGACCCAGTACTTC
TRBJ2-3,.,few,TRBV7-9,CASSSHQGADTQYF,TGTGCCAGCAGCTCTCATCAGGGAGCAGATACGCAGTATTTT
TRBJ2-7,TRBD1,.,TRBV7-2,CASSLVTGDSHEQYF,TGTGCCAGCAGCTTAGTAACAGGGGATTCCCACGAGCAGTACTTC
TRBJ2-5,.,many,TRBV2,CASSEAGTSALTQYF,TGTGCCAGCAGTGAAGCGGGCACGTCCGCGTTAACCCAGTACTTC
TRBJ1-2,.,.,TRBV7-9,CASSETNVYGYTF,TGTGCCAGCAGTGAGACGAACGTCTATGGCTACACCTTC
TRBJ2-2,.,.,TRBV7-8,CASSLVGPIGYAGELFF,TGTGCCAGCAGCTTAGTGGGACCCATCGGGTACGCCGGGGAGCTGTTTTTT
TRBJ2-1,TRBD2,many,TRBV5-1,CASSLGASGGNEQFF,TGCGCCAGCAGCTTGGGGGCTAGCGGGGGCAATGAGCAGTTCTTC
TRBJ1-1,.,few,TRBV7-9,CASSQAGVIEAFF,TGTGCCAGCAGCCAGGCAGGGGTTATTGAAGCTTTCTTT
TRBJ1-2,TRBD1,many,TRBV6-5,CASGLRSETGVYGYTF,TGTGCCAGCGGACTCCGGTCCGAGACAGGGGTCTATGGCTACACCTTC
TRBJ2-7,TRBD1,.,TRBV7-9,CASSRTFDRGYEQYF,TGTGCCAGCAGTCGAACTTTCGACAGGGGCTACGAGCAGTACTTC
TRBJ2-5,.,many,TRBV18,CASSPPDGVETQYF,TGTGCCAGCTCACCACCGGACGGGGTAGAGACCCAGTACTTC
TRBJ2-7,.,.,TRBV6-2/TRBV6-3,CASSYRTAGTSYEQYF,TGTGCCAGCAGTTACAGGACGGCGGGGACCTCCTACGAGCAGTACTTC
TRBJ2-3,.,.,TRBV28,CASTRLFRGYGDTQYF,TGTGCCAGCACCCGCCTCTTTCGAGGATACGGAGATACGCAGTATTTT